Shown below are 5 T cell receptor beta chains from a single sample sequenced in a study of blood T cells in healthy people across ages. Sample-barcoded 5' priming and a J-beta primer mix drove a second PCR of roughly 6 to 12 cycles. MiXCR, run by TCRdb on the 5' RACE reads, gives a single entry per CDR3 protein. The sample comprises 2 million or so distinct CDR3 sequences, 49% of which are singletons, and approximately 2% rests with the top ten. Sequenced material: blood. The receptor source for this set is a woman in her forties in good health.

This chain joins TRBV20-1 and TRBJ1-5; D might be TRBD1 (5 bases). Trimming pared 4 bases from V and 0 bases from J, leaving 7 bases between. The germline V gene has CDR1 DFQATT and CDR2 SNEGSKA (reference sequence). The CDR3 runs 13 residues. DNA of the CDR3: TGCAGTGCTATCAGGGATAGCAATCAGCCCCAGCATTTT. It yields the protein CSAIRDSNQPQHF.

CDR3 sequence reads: CASSEEGPGSLGELFF. The CDR3 bases are TGTGCCAGCAGTGAAGAGGGCCCAGGCAGTTTGGGGGAGCTGTTTTTT. This rearrangement joins TRBV6-1 to TRBJ2-2; D is unclear. This CDR3 is built from 16 residues. Germline V gene data show CDR1 as MNHNS and CDR2 as SASEGT. Trimming shortened V by 1 base and J by 8 bases, and 17 bases separated the two germline ends.

The DNA for the CDR3 is TGTGCCAGCAGCCAAATGGGGGGCGAAGGGGAGACCCGGTACTTC. Amino acid sequence: CASSQMGGEGETRYF. The chain carries TRBV7-3 and TRBJ2-7; either TRBD1 or TRBD2 may fit D (6 bases each). V lost 5 bases and J 12 bases, leaving 26 bases between the germline ends. The CDR3 covers 15 residues. The germline V gene encodes CDR1 SGHTA and CDR2 FQGTGA.

The chain recombines TRBV9 with TRBJ2-3, with D tentatively TRBD2 (7 bases). V was shortened by 3 bases and J by 2 bases, with 22 bases between the two germline ends. The CDR3 runs 18 residues. CDR1 SGDLS and CDR2 YYNGEE come from the germline V gene. CDR3 DNA: TGTGCCAGCAGCGCTCCACGGGCGGGGGCCCGAATCACAGATACGCAGTATTTT. This translates into CASSAPRAGARITDTQYF.

This chain connects TRBV3-1 to TRBJ2-1; TRBD2 aligns across 9 bases. Per the germline V gene, CDR1 is LGHDT and CDR2 is YNNKEL (reference sequence). This CDR3 has 15 residues. J lost 1 base, V lost 6 bases, and 4 bases had no gene match. The CDR3 loop is CASRSSGESYNEQFF. In DNA form, the CDR3 reads TGTGCCAGCAGGTCTAGCGGGGAATCCTACAATGAGCAGTTCTTC.